The 21 T cell receptor beta chains below were found in one sample sequenced in a study of T cell responses to AZD1222 COVID-19 vaccine. Profiled with immunoSEQ multiplex PCR; TCRdb holds only in-frame clones, not every one. The sample lists tens of thousands of clones, about 93% seen once, with roughly 3% in the top ten. This material consisted of peripheral blood, taken 28 days after the second AZD1222 dose. All receptors derive from an adult who received the AZD1222 COVID-19 vaccine.

This clone has only one observation. The V gene is TRBV30, the J gene TRBJ1-2; D is uncertain. The CDR3 runs 15 residues. V was shortened by 3 bases and J by 6 bases, with 20 bases between the two germline ends. In germline, CDR1 is GTSNPN, CDR2 SVGIG (reference sequence). DNA of the CDR3: TGTGCCTGGAGCGCTATGCCGGGGTGGAACCATGGCTACACCTTC. This encodes CAWSAMPGWNHGYTF.

The V call is TRBV20-1, the J call TRBJ1-2, with D tentatively TRBD1 (6 bases). CDR1 is DFQATT and CDR2 is SNEGSKA in the germline V gene (reference sequence). Trimming removed 5 bases at V and 3 bases at J, with 7 bases between. The CDR3 consists of 11 residues. CDR3 DNA: TGCAGTGCTCGGACAGACTATGGCTACACCTTC. Protein sequence: CSARTDYGYTF.

The CDR3 is CATSDLRGWGETQYF. The CDR3 nucleotides are TGTGCCACCAGTGATCTCAGGGGGTGGGGAGAGACCCAGTACTTC. The chain couples TRBV24-1 to TRBJ2-5; 7 nucleotides match TRBD1. Germline CDR1 reads KGHDR; CDR2 reads SFDVKD. This CDR3 has 15 amino acids. After removal of 3 bases from V and 4 bases from J, the junction contained 7 bases not matched to a gene.

CDR3 DNA: TGCGCCAGCAGCCAGACGCCCCGCAGGGCGAACACCGGGGAGCTGTTTTTT. Translating gives CASSQTPRRANTGELFF. The genes are TRBV4-1 and TRBJ2-2; D might be TRBD1 (5 bases). Trimming removed 3 bases from V and 0 bases from J, with 14 bases in between. This CDR3 has 17 residues. The germline V gene has CDR1 MGHRA and CDR2 YSYEKL.

In its sample, this clone was seen once. The chain links TRBV6-5 to TRBJ1-1; TRBD1 agrees at 7 bases. V dropped 6 bases and J dropped 1; count of bases not matched to a gene: 8. CDR1 is MNHEY and CDR2 is SVGAGI in the germline V gene. This CDR3 contains 15 residues. CDR3 DNA sequence: TGTGCCAGCAGGAGGACCAGGGGGTGGAACACTGAAGCTTTCTTT. Amino acid sequence: CASRRTRGWNTEAFF.

The chain recombines TRBV3-1 (or the pseudogene TRBV3-2) with TRBJ2-3; 10 bases are shared with TRBD2. J was trimmed by 2 bases and V by 3 bases; bases with no gene match: 5. Germline V lookup: CDR1 LGHDT, CDR2 YNNKEL (reference sequence). The CDR3 contains 16 residues. The CDR3 protein is CASSQYSGGITDTQYF. The CDR3 DNA is TGTGCCAGCAGCCAGTATAGCGGGGGGATCACAGATACGCAGTATTTT.

This clone is classed as medium-sized. The chain has TRBV6-5 and TRBJ1-1; no clear D gene. Trimming left V 2 bases short and J 10 bases short, with 8 bases between. Germline lookup yields CDR1 MNHEY and CDR2 SVGAGI. The CDR3 is made up of 11 amino acids. CDR3 bases: TGTGCCAGCAGTTACGGACCTGGAGCTTTCTTT. Encoded protein: CASSYGPGAFF.

CDR3 nucleotide sequence: TGTGCCAGCAGTCATGGACAGGGGGCGGGAAGCGCTGAAGCTTTCTTT. It translates to CASSHGQGAGSAEAFF. This chain connects TRBV6-2 or TRBV6-3 to TRBJ1-1; 11 nucleotides agree with TRBD1. Germline V gene sequence: CDR1 MNHEY, CDR2 SVGEGT. V trimming: 5 bases; J trimming: 6 bases; junction bases outside the gene matches: 11. There are 16 residues in the CDR3.

The chain employs TRBV6-2 or TRBV6-3 and TRBJ2-3; D might be TRBD2 (6 bases). V was trimmed by 6 bases and J by 6 bases, leaving 16 bases between them. Germline lookup yields CDR1 MNHEY and CDR2 SVGEGT. The CDR3 runs to 14 residues. The CDR3 spells CASSRLVGLDTQYF. In DNA, the CDR3 is TGTGCCAGCAGCAGACTAGTGGGGTTGGATACGCAGTATTTT.

The chain combines TRBV28 with TRBJ1-1, with TRBD1 as a possible D gene (6 bases). The germline V and J ends were trimmed by 5 bases and 10 bases, with 17 bases remaining between them. The CDR3 sequence is 13 residues long. Germline assignment: CDR1 MDHEN and CDR2 SYDVKM. The CDR3 protein is CASSLPGARGAFF. CDR3 in DNA: TGTGCCAGCAGTCTCCCGGGGGCCAGGGGAGCTTTCTTT.

The genes are TRBV4-2 and TRBJ2-1, with 9 bases matching TRBD2. The CDR3 sequence is 16 residues long. Trimming at V came to 1 base and at J to 8 bases, leaving 9 bases not matched to a gene. The germline V gene encodes CDR1 LGHNA and CDR2 YNFKEQ. The CDR3 reads CASSQGASGGRDEQFF. CDR3 nucleotides: TGTGCCAGCAGCCAAGGGGCCAGCGGGGGGCGGGATGAGCAGTTCTTC.

This clone has a count of ten or more. This sample also contains other DNA sequences that code for the same CDR3. The J gene is TRBJ2-7, the V gene TRBV28, with D unclear. The CDR3 covers 11 residues. CDR1 is MDHEN, CDR2 SYDVKM, per germline. Trimming took 3 bases from V and 5 from J, leaving 5 bases between them. The CDR3 DNA follows: TGTGCCAGCAGTTTGGTTGACGAGCAGTACTTC. Translated: CASSLVDEQYF.

J is TRBJ1-1 and V is TRBV5-1, with D hard to call. CDR3 length equals 12 residues. The germline V and J ends were trimmed by 5 bases and 1 base, with 6 bases remaining between them. Germline V lookup: CDR1 SGHRS, CDR2 YFSETQ. Here the CDR3 reads CASSKKNTEAFF. The CDR3, as DNA: TGCGCCAGCAGTAAAAAGAACACTGAAGCTTTCTTT.

The chain couples TRBV2 to TRBJ2-3, with 11 positions matching TRBD2. Germline CDR1 SNHLY, CDR2 FYNNEI. The CDR3 is 14 amino acids. V lost 9 bases and J lost 4; bases outside the gene matches: 6. The CDR3 loop is CARRLAGLPDTQYF. Written as DNA, the CDR3 is TGTGCCAGGAGACTAGCGGGGCTTCCAGATACGCAGTATTTT.

This chain links TRBV7-9 with TRBJ1-1; D perhaps matches TRBD1 (5 bases). CDR1 is SEHNR and CDR2 is FQNEAQ in the germline V gene (reference sequence). The CDR3 extends over 14 amino acids. V was clipped by 1 base and J by 1 base, with 7 bases between them. The CDR3 DNA sequence: TGTGCCAGCAGCTTAGTCGACAGGAACACTGAAGCTTTCTTT. Encoded protein: CASSLVDRNTEAFF.

This clone has only a few counts. The chain carries TRBV2 and TRBJ1-1; TRBD1 matches 8 bases. The trim removed 7 bases at V and 7 bases at J, leaving 17 bases unmatched. The CDR3 has 16 amino acids. Germline V gene lookup returns CDR1 SNHLY and CDR2 FYNNEI. The CDR3 DNA follows: TGTGCCAGCACCCCCCGGGACAGGCATACGAACGGTGAAGCTTTCTTT. Amino acid sequence: CASTPRDRHTNGEAFF.

V gene TRBV9 combines with J gene TRBJ1-4, with a weak D call TRBD1 (6 bases). V lost 2 bases and J 8 bases, leaving 13 bases between the germline ends. CDR1 is SGDLS, CDR2 YYNGEE, per germline. The CDR3 totals 14 residues. In DNA, the CDR3 is TGTGCCAGCAGCGTGGGGGCCCTAGGGGAAAAACTGTTTTTT. Amino acids: CASSVGALGEKLFF.

V is TRBV11-3 and J is TRBJ2-7; D ambiguous. Trimming shortened V by 4 bases and J by 3 bases, and 10 bases separated the two germline ends. CDR3 size: 13 residues. Germline V gene lookup returns CDR1 SGHNT and CDR2 YENEEA. The CDR3 DNA reads as TGTGCCAGCAGCTCAGGACGAAACTACGAGCAGTACTTC. Translated, it gives CASSSGRNYEQYF.

V usage is TRBV11-3 and J usage is TRBJ1-5; D gene unclear. The CDR3 sequence is 12 residues long. CDR1 SGHNT and CDR2 YENEEA come from the germline V gene. Trimming removed 5 bases from V and 7 bases from J, with 9 bases in between. CDR3 loop: CASSHGAQPQHF. The CDR3 DNA reads TGTGCCAGCAGCCACGGAGCCCAGCCCCAGCATTTT. Combining the CDR3 with reference TRBV11-3 and TRBJ1-5 gives the whole variable domain EAGVVQSPRYKIIEKKQPVAFWCNPISGHNTLYWYLQNLGQGPELLIRYENEEAVDDSQLPKDRFSAERLKGVDSTLKIQPAELGDSAVYLCASSHGAQPQHFGDGTRLSIL.

The chain carries TRBV27 and TRBJ2-2; 11 positions agree with TRBD1. The J segment lost 1 base and the V segment lost 7 bases, leaving 8 bases of the junction unmatched. Per germline, CDR1 MNHEY and CDR2 SMNVEV (reference sequence). The CDR3 spans 17 residues. This CDR3 reads CASKTGQGDLNTGELFF. The CDR3 DNA reads TGTGCCAGCAAAACGGGACAGGGGGACCTGAACACCGGGGAGCTGTTTTTT.

This clone was seen a few times. This chain joins TRBV6-1 and TRBJ2-2; tentative D call: TRBD2 (6 bases). Per the germline V gene, CDR1 is MNHNS and CDR2 is SASEGT. V dropped 3 bases and J dropped 5 bases, with 10 bases sitting between them. The length of the CDR3 is 14 residues. CDR3 sequence (DNA): TGTGCCAGCAGTGATCCAGGGAGGACCGGGGAGCTGTTTTTT. Protein sequence: CASSDPGRTGELFF.